This T cell receptor beta chain was identified in a study of T-cell reconstitution after alpha-beta-depleted transplantation in children. This clonotype was seen only a few times. The germline V and J ends were trimmed by 6 bases and 8 bases, with 14 bases remaining between them. Germline V gene data show CDR1 as MGHRA and CDR2 as YSYEKL. The CDR3 totals 13 residues. The authors prepared the TCRbeta library with unique molecular identifiers. TCRdb re-called the PCR reads with MiXCR, one entry per CDR3 protein. The sample carries about 540,000 distinct CDR3 sequences, roughly 18% recorded once. The rearrangement links TRBV4-1 to TRBJ2-4; maybe TRBD1 (6 bases). This receptor was taken from a human donor who donated a stem cell graft to a child with acute lymphoblastic leukemia. The input for sequencing was PBMCs from the stem cell graft donor, taken from the stem cell graft. In DNA form, the CDR3 reads TGCGCCAGCAGGAGGGCAGGGGCGGACATTCAGTACTTC. This gives the protein CASRRAGADIQYF.